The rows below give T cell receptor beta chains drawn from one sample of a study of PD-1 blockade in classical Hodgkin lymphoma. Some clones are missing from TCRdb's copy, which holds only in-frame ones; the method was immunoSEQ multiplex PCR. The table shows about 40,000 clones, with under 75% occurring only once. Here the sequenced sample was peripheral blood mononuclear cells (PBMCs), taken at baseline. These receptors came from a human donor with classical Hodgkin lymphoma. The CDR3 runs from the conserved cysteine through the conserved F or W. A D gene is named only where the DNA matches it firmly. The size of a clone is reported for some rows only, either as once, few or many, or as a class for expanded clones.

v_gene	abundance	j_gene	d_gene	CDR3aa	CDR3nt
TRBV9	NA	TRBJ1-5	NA	CASSVGGGNQPQHF	TGTGCCAGCAGCGTAGGGGGTGGAAATCAGCCCCAGCATTTT
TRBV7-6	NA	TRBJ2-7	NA	CASSSLRHEQYF	TGTGCCAGCAGCTCCTTAAGGCACGAGCAGTACTTC
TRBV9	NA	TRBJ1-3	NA	CASSVDWGSGNTIYF	TGTGCCAGCAGCGTAGATTGGGGGTCAGGAAACACCATATATTTT
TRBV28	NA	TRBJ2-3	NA	CASSSLPSDTQYF	TGTGCCAGCAGTTCCCTCCCATCAGATACGCAGTATTTT
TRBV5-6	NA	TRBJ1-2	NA	CASSLAQLRGTYGYTF	TGTGCCAGCAGCTTGGCCCAGCTTAGGGGGACCTATGGCTACACCTTC
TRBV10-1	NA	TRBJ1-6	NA	CTSRWLDSPYNSPLHF	TGCACCAGCAGATGGCTCGACAGCCCCTATAATTCACCCCTCCACTTT
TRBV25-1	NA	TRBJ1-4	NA	CASSLQGTNEKLFF	TGTGCCAGCAGTCTACAGGGAACTAATGAAAAACTGTTTTTT
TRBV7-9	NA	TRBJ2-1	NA	CASSLQGLSYNEQFF	TGTGCCAGCAGCTTACAAGGGCTGTCCTACAATGAGCAGTTCTTC
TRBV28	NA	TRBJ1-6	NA	CASSLLSSDLYNSPLHF	TGTGCCAGCAGTTTATTATCTTCGGACCTCTATAATTCACCCCTCCACTTT
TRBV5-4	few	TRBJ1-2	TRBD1	CASRIEGQGRGYTF	TGTGCCAGCAGGATTGAGGGACAGGGACGTGGCTACACCTTC
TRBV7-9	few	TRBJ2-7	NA	CASSYPDSASYEQYF	TGTGCCAGCAGCTACCCGGACTCAGCCTCCTACGAGCAGTACTTC
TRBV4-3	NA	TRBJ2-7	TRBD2	CASSQTLSSGSYEQYF	TGCGCCAGCAGCCAGACTCTTTCAAGCGGGAGCTACGAGCAGTACTTC
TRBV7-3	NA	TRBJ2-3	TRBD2	CASSPPSGLAGDTHTDTQYF	TGTGCCAGCAGCCCCCCCTCGGGACTAGCGGGAGATACCCACACAGATACGCAGTATTTT
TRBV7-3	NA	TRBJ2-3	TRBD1	CASSFPGQGSTDTQYF	TGTGCCAGCAGCTTCCCCGGACAGGGGAGCACAGATACGCAGTATTTT
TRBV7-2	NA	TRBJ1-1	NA	CASSSWGEGRTEAFF	TGTGCCAGCAGCTCCTGGGGCGAGGGGAGGACTGAAGCTTTCTTT
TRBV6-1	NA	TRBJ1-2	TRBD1	CASSGNRGVYGYTF	TGTGCCAGCAGTGGTAACAGGGGGGTGTATGGCTACACCTTC
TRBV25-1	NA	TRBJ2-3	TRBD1	CASSDLNRQGANGDTQYF	TGTGCCAGCAGTGATTTGAACCGTCAGGGGGCTAATGGAGATACGCAGTATTTT
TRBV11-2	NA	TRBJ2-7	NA	CASSLGVVGLSYEQYF	TGTGCCAGCAGCTTAGGGGTAGTGGGCCTCTCCTACGAGCAGTACTTC
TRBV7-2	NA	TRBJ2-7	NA	CASSFYRSYEQYF	TGTGCCAGCAGCTTCTACAGATCCTACGAGCAGTACTTC
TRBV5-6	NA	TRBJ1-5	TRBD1	CASSPHRGSNQPQHF	TGTGCCAGCAGCCCTCACAGGGGCAGCAATCAGCCCCAGCATTTT
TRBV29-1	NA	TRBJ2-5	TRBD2	CSVETGGLAFPQYF	TGCAGCGTTGAGACGGGGGGACTAGCTTTTCCCCAGTACTTC
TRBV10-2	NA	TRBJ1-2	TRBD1	CASSDPQGANYGYTF	TGCGCCAGCAGTGATCCGCAGGGGGCTAACTATGGCTACACCTTC
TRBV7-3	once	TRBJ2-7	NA	CASSLPEGYEQYF	TGTGCCAGCAGCTTACCCGAGGGCTACGAGCAGTACTTC
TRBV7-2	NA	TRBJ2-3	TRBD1	CASSSSGQGPPYTQYF	TGTGCCAGCAGCTCCTCGGGACAGGGGCCTCCTTATACGCAGTATTTT
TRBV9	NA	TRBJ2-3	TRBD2	CASSVALLAGGTDTQYF	TGTGCCAGCAGCGTGGCCCTCCTTGCGGGGGGCACAGATACGCAGTATTTT
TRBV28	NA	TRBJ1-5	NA	CASSFGREWGQPQHF	TGTGCCAGCAGTTTTGGCAGGGAGTGGGGGCAGCCCCAGCATTTT
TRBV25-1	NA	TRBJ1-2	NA	CASSESNFYGYTF	TGTGCCAGCAGTGAATCAAACTTCTATGGCTACACCTTC
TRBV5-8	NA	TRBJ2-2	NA	CASSFGRVSTGELFF	TGTGCCAGCAGCTTTGGCAGGGTTAGCACCGGGGAGCTGTTTTTT
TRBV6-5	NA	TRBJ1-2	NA	CASSPPGTLNYGYTF	TGTGCCAGCAGTCCCCCCGGGACCCTTAACTATGGCTACACCTTC
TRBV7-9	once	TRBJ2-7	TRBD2	CASSLEDRLASGGAQGQYF	TGTGCCAGCAGCTTAGAAGACCGGTTGGCTAGCGGGGGGGCCCAAGGGCAGTACTTC
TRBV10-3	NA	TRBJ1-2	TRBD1	CAISGNRGSNYGYTF	TGTGCCATCAGTGGGAACAGGGGGAGTAACTATGGCTACACCTTC
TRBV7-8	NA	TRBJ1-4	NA	CASSPFTGLNEKLFF	TGTGCCAGCAGCCCCTTTACAGGGCTTAATGAAAAACTGTTTTTT
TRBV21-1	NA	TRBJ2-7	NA	CASSKGTGEYF	TGTGCCAGCAGCAAAGGGACAGGGGAGTACTTC
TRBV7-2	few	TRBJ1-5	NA	CASSLGRGSNQPQHF	TGTGCCAGCAGCTTAGGACGGGGTAGCAATCAGCCCCAGCATTTT
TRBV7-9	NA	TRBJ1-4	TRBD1	CASSLEQGAGEKLFF	TGTGCCAGCAGCTTAGAACAGGGGGCTGGGGAAAAACTGTTTTTT
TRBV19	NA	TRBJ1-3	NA	CASSIGGTSGNTIYF	TGTGCCAGTAGTATTGGCGGGACCTCTGGAAACACCATATATTTT
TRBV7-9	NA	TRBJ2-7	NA	CASSPTLAVYEQYF	TGTGCCAGCAGCCCTACTCTAGCTGTCTACGAGCAGTACTTC
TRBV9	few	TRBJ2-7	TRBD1	CASSPRTGASSYEQYF	TGTGCCAGCAGCCCTCGGACAGGGGCCTCCTCCTACGAGCAGTACTTC
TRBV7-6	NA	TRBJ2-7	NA	CASSAQSYEQYF	TGTGCCAGCAGCGCCCAGAGTTACGAGCAGTACTTC
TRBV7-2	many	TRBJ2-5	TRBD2	CASSRASGRASETQYF	TGTGCCAGCAGCCGTGCTAGCGGGAGGGCCTCAGAGACCCAGTACTTC
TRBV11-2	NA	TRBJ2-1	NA	CASSGYNEQFF	TGTGCCAGCAGCGGATACAATGAGCAGTTCTTC
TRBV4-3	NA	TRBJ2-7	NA	CASSPSPFYEQYF	TGCGCCAGCAGCCCCTCCCCCTTCTACGAGCAGTACTTC
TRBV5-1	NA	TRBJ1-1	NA	CASSLAAWGLNTEAFF	TGCGCCAGCAGCTTGGCTGCTTGGGGTTTGAACACTGAAGCTTTCTTT
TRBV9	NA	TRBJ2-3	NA	CASSVGGTDTQYF	TGTGCCAGCAGCGTAGGTGGGACAGATACGCAGTATTTT
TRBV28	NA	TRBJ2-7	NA	CASSLEGGISYEQYF	TGTGCCAGCAGTTTAGAGGGGGGCATCTCCTACGAGCAGTACTTC
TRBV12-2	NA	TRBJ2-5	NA	CASRLDVGVETQYF	TGTGCAAGTCGCTTAGACGTGGGAGTGGAGACCCAGTACTTC
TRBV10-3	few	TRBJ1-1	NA	CAISELGGTEAFF	TGTGCCATCAGTGAACTGGGTGGCACTGAAGCTTTCTTT
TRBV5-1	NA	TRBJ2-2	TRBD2	CASTSGTTNTGELFF	TGCGCCAGCACATCCGGGACTACGAACACCGGGGAGCTGTTTTTT
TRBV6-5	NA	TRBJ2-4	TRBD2	CASSWTSGQNIQYF	TGTGCCAGCAGTTGGACTAGCGGTCAAAACATTCAGTACTTC
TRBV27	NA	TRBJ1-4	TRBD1	CASSLPTRTGALPEKLFF	TGTGCCAGCAGTTTACCCACCCGGACAGGGGCCCTACCTGAAAAACTGTTTTTT
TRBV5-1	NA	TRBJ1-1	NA	CASSKTPGRNTEAFF	TGCGCCAGCAGTAAGACCCCAGGGAGGAACACTGAAGCTTTCTTT
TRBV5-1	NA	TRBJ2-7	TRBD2	CASREVRLAVGNEQYF	TGCGCCAGCAGAGAAGTCCGACTAGCGGTAGGGAACGAGCAGTACTTC
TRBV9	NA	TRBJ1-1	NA	CASSVSGSNTEAFF	TGTGCCAGCAGCGTATCAGGTTCGAACACTGAAGCTTTCTTT